This T cell receptor beta chain was documented in a study of CD8 T cells in ankylosing spondylitis. Molecular-barcoded quantitative 5'-RACE produced these TCR beta libraries. TCRdb independently ran MiXCR on the 5' RACE reads; one entry per CDR3 protein. The data contain roughly 350,000 distinct CDR3 sequences, under 8.5% of them singletons. This clonotype has a handful of counts. What it binds is not known. The CDR3 runs 13 residues. Per the germline V gene, CDR1 is MNHEY and CDR2 is SVGEGT. V was clipped by 0 bases and J by 4 bases, with 7 bases between them. Study findings and constraints: With a CD8+ phenotype, disease-linked clones were relatively rare in peripheral blood. There was a TCR beta motif, made of 7 or 8 highly homologous variants, that appeared characteristic of ankylosing spondylitis blood. Some motif variants had been reported before (in reactive arthritis synovial fluid and blood). From matched ankylosing spondylitis synovial fluid, disease-linked clones were reportedly recovered at significantly enriched levels.

J is TRBJ2-7 and V is TRBV6-2 or TRBV6-3; D gene unclear. What was sequenced was blood, either unsorted or a sorted T cell fraction (not recorded which). This clonotype was sampled from a male donor with ankylosing spondylitis. The CDR3 sequence: CASSYSTVYEQYF. The CDR3 nucleotides are TGTGCCAGCAGTTACTCGACGGTTTACGAGCAGTACTTC.